A single T cell receptor beta chain is shown here with its context. Antigen: not known. The data were taken from a study of T cell responses to AZD1222 COVID-19 vaccine. Study-wide results and limits: Reports say nearly half of spike-specific TCRs go after unmutated variant regions.

Some clones are missing from TCRdb's copy, which holds only in-frame ones; the method was immunoSEQ multiplex PCR. The table records hundreds of thousands of clones, approximately 94% of them present only once. Material: peripheral blood, obtained on day 0 of MenACWY control vaccination. The receptor's source is an adult in good health.

CDR3 region: CASSRGTGSSGNTIYF. The CDR3 DNA is TGCGCCAGCAGCCGCGGGACCGGTAGCTCTGGAAACACCATATATTTT. The rearrangement uses TRBV4-1 and TRBJ1-3, with D possibly being TRBD1 (5 bases). The germline V gene has CDR1 MGHRA and CDR2 YSYEKL. The CDR3 runs 16 residues. With 4 bases removed from V and 0 bases from J, the gap between germline ends came to 13 bases.